One TCR beta chain is described in this entry. Before treatment, baseline tumor tissue was collected for sequencing. Using immunoSEQ multiplex PCR, the repertoire was profiled, and TCRdb retains in-frame clones only, with some absent. The data contain thousands of clones, nearly 85% of them singletons. CDR1 is LNHDA and CDR2 is SQIVND in the germline V gene (reference sequence). V dropped 4 bases and J dropped 6 bases, with 13 bases sitting between them. CDR3 length equals 13 residues. The data were obtained in a study of circulating tumor DNA in untreated peripheral T-cell lymphoma. V and J are TRBV19 and TRBJ2-7; perhaps TRBD2 as D (6 bases). The clonotype was recovered from a human donor with peripheral T-cell lymphoma. The sample taken for sequencing was tumor tissue. CDR3 amino acids: CASSTGLPGEQYF. CDR3 sequence (DNA): TGTGCCAGTAGTACGGGACTCCCGGGCGAGCAGTACTTC.